Below are 17 T cell receptor beta chains sequenced from a single sample in a study of T cell responses to AZD1222 COVID-19 vaccine. Here immunoSEQ multiplex PCR was the method, and the copy in TCRdb shows in-frame clones only, minus some. The sample has 130,000 or so clones, 90% seen once. Sample: peripheral blood, taken on day 0 of AZD1222 vaccination. Receptors were obtained from an adult in good health.

The rearrangement joins TRBV9 to TRBJ2-3, with 15 bases matching TRBD2. Germline V gene data show CDR1 as SGDLS and CDR2 as YYNGEE. The trim removed 3 bases at V and 4 bases at J, leaving 9 bases unmatched. CDR3 length equals 18 residues. The CDR3 region has the DNA TGTGCCAGCAGCGGGACTAGCGGGGGGGCCGCGGGGGCAGATACGCAGTATTTT. Protein: CASSGTSGGAAGADTQYF. The full variable domain, completed using reference TRBV9 and TRBJ2-3, is DSGVTQTPKHLITATGQRVTLRCSPRSGDLSVYWYQQSLDQGLQFLIQYYNGEERAKGNILERFSAQQFPDLHSELNLSSLELGDSALYFCASSGTSGGAAGADTQYFGPGTRLTVL.

The J gene is TRBJ2-1, the V gene TRBV30, with TRBD2 matching over 7 bases. The CDR3 has 14 amino acids. With V trimmed by 3 bases and J by 0 bases, 2 bases remained unmatched. The germline CDR1 and CDR2 sequences are GTSNPN and SVGIG (reference sequence). The CDR3 spells CAWSGGSSYNEQFF. For the CDR3, the DNA is TGTGCCTGGAGCGGGGGGAGCTCCTACAATGAGCAGTTCTTC.

V is TRBV23-1 and J is TRBJ1-2; D gene ambiguous. TRBV23-1 is filed as an ORF, its function uncertain. CDR3 length: 11 amino acids. V was cut by 5 bases and J by 4 bases, with 5 bases left in between. The CDR3 is CASSLTYGYTF. The CDR3 DNA is TGCGCCAGCAGTTTGACCTATGGCTACACCTTC.

The V and J genes are TRBV7-9 and TRBJ2-2; D may be TRBD2 (6 bases). Germline V gives CDR1 SEHNR, CDR2 FQNEAQ (reference sequence). This CDR3 spans 15 amino acids. Trimming took 5 bases from V and 3 from J, leaving 13 bases between them. The CDR3 DNA reads as TGTGCCAGCAGCAGTGGGGGGAGTTACACCGGGGAGCTGTTTTTT. Residues: CASSSGGSYTGELFF.

The J gene is TRBJ2-5, the V gene TRBV4-3, with 10 bases matching TRBD2. CDR1 is LGHNA and CDR2 is YSLEER in the germline V gene. Losses at the gene ends were 4 bases for V and 2 bases for J; bases not matched to a gene: 4. CDR3 size: 15 residues. In DNA form, the CDR3 reads TGCGCCAGCAGCCGAAGACTAGCGGGTCAAGAGACCCAGTACTTC. This sequence encodes CASSRRLAGQETQYF.

This chain links TRBV2 with TRBJ1-5, with D perhaps matching TRBD1 (6 bases). This CDR3 contains 16 residues. V was trimmed by 0 bases and J by 1 base, leaving 10 bases between them. Germline values: CDR1 SNHLY, CDR2 FYNNEI. CDR3 DNA: TGTGCCAGCAGTGAAGCGTGGCAGGGGAGCAATCAGCCCCAGCATTTT. Translation gives CASSEAWQGSNQPQHF.

CDR3 amino acids: CASSFRNRDTEAFF. CDR3 DNA: TGCGCCAGCAGCTTCAGAAACCGGGACACTGAAGCTTTCTTT. The genes are TRBV5-1 and TRBJ1-1; D is undetermined. The V gene lost 2 bases and the J gene lost 3 bases, with 11 bases spanning the gap. This CDR3 has 14 amino acids. Germline lookup yields CDR1 SGHRS and CDR2 YFSETQ.

There are a few counts of this clone. The gene calls are TRBV27 and TRBJ2-3, with D perhaps matching TRBD1 (6 bases). The CDR3 extends over 11 amino acids. V was shortened by 8 bases and J by 3 bases, with 6 bases between the two germline ends. Germline V lookup: CDR1 MNHEY, CDR2 SMNVEV (reference sequence). As DNA, the CDR3 is TGTGCCAGCGGACAGACAGATACGCAGTATTTT. As protein: CASGQTDTQYF.

V is TRBV6-2 or TRBV6-3 and J is TRBJ1-5, with D tentatively TRBD1 (5 bases). The germline V gene has CDR1 MNHEY and CDR2 SVGEGT. This CDR3 comprises 18 residues. Between the trimmed V and J ends, which lost 2 bases and 2 bases, there was a span of 19 bases. In DNA, the CDR3 is TGTGCCAGCAGTTACAACACGCAGGGAATGGCGGGCAATCAGCCCCAGCATTTT. As protein: CASSYNTQGMAGNQPQHF.

The chain has TRBV5-1 and TRBJ2-2; D is uncertain. CDR3 size: 16 residues. Germline V gives CDR1 SGHRS, CDR2 YFSETQ. V lost 0 bases and J 3 bases, leaving 12 bases between the germline ends. CDR3 sequence: CASSLVEVGDTGELFF. The CDR3 nucleotides read TGCGCCAGCAGCTTGGTCGAGGTTGGAGACACCGGGGAGCTGTTTTTT.

This clone has more than one count but fewer than ten. This chain connects TRBV28 to TRBJ1-6; D not resolved. CDR3 size: 12 residues. The germline V gene has CDR1 MDHEN and CDR2 SYDVKM. V lost 7 bases and J 7 bases, leaving 8 bases between the germline ends. CDR3 in amino acids: CASTDPNSPLHF. For the CDR3, the DNA is TGTGCCAGCACTGACCCGAATTCACCCCTCCACTTT.

This clone was recorded only once. J is TRBJ1-2 and V is TRBV6-5, with TRBD1 matching over 10 bases. V lost 4 bases and J lost 8; bases outside the gene matches: 10. This CDR3 spans 15 amino acids. CDR1 and CDR2 (germline): MNHEY, SVGAGI. The CDR3 DNA is TGTGCCAGCAGTTTCCGGGGGACAGGGGATCGGGGCTACACCTTC. Residues: CASSFRGTGDRGYTF.

The chain uses TRBV12-3 or TRBV12-4 and TRBJ2-7; D unresolved. Deletions cut 4 bases from V and 3 bases from J, with 4 bases between. The CDR3 contains 11 residues. CDR3 bases: TGTGCCAGCAGTTCCCTCTACGAGCAGTACTTC. Translation gives CASSSLYEQYF.

The rearrangement uses TRBV10-3 and TRBJ2-2; 8 nucleotides line up with TRBD1. With 8 bases clipped from V and 3 bases from J, the junction kept 8 bases outside the gene matches. CDR1 and CDR2 from the germline V gene are ENHRY and SYGVKD. This CDR3 comprises 15 residues. CDR3 amino acids: CAIGGGQGYTGELFF. The DNA for the CDR3 is TGTGCCATCGGGGGAGGACAGGGCTACACCGGGGAGCTGTTTTTT.

This rearrangement joins TRBV7-9 to TRBJ2-7; 9 nucleotides match TRBD1. Looked up from germline, CDR1 is SEHNR and CDR2 is FQNEAQ (reference sequence). The trim removed 4 bases at V and 6 bases at J, leaving 10 bases unmatched. The CDR3 consists of 15 residues. The CDR3 region is CASSYGTGLFGEQYF. The CDR3 bases are TGTGCCAGCAGCTACGGGACAGGGTTATTCGGCGAGCAGTACTTC.

The rearrangement joins TRBV6-2 or TRBV6-3 to TRBJ1-5; tentatively, D is TRBD1 (6 bases). V lost 6 bases and J 0 bases, leaving 15 bases between the germline ends. Germline CDR1 MNHEY, CDR2 SVGEGT. The CDR3 is 16 residues long. The DNA for the CDR3 is TGTGCCAGCAGCCCCACGGCAGGGGATAGCAATCAGCCCCAGCATTTT. This translates into CASSPTAGDSNQPQHF.

V is TRBV4-3 and J is TRBJ1-6; D gene ambiguous. Germline V lookup: CDR1 LGHNA, CDR2 YSLEER. This CDR3 is 17 amino acids long. Trimming removed 0 bases at V and 0 bases at J, with 9 bases between. Written as DNA, the CDR3 is TGCGCCAGCAGCCAAGATCTTGGGAGCTCCTATAATTCACCCCTCCACTTT. It is translated as CASSQDLGSSYNSPLHF.